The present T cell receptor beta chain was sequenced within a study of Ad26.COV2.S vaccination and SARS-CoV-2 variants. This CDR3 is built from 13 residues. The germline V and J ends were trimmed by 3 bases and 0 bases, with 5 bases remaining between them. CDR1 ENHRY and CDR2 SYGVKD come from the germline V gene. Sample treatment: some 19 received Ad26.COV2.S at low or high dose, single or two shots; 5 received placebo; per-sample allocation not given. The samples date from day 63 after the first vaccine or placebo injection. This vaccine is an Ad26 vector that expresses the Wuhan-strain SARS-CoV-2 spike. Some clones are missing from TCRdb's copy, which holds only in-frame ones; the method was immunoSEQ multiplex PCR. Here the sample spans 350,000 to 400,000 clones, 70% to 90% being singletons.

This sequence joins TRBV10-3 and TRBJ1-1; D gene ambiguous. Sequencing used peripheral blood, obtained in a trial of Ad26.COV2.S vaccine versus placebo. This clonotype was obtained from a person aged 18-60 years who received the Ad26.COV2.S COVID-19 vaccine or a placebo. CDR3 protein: CAISDSMNTEAFF. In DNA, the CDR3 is TGTGCCATCAGTGACAGCATGAACACTGAAGCTTTCTTT.